A single sample gave rise to the 28 T cell receptor beta chains below, sequenced in a study of blood T cells in healthy people across ages. A sample-barcoded 5' primer and a J-beta primer mix were used in a second PCR of roughly 6 to 11 cycles. Via MiXCR, TCRdb re-called the 5' RACE reads, giving one row per CDR3 protein. Counted here are about 2 million distinct CDR3 sequences, about 50% occurring once; the ten biggest clones make up approximately 2.1%. The sequenced sample was blood. The receptors shown here come from a woman aged 40-49 years in good health.

V is TRBV3-1 and J is TRBJ2-5; 9 bases fit TRBD2. Near its end, the DNA agrees better with TRBJ2-7, so the J call may be wrong. The CDR3 totals 14 residues. Germline V CDR1 and CDR2: LGHDT, YNNKEL (reference sequence). CDR3 nucleotides: TGTGCCAGCAGCCAACTAGCGGGGTCCCACGAGCAGTACTTC. This sequence encodes CASSQLAGSHEQYF.

The chain carries TRBV7-6 and TRBJ2-7; D may be TRBD2 (6 bases). The end of the DNA aligns better with TRBJ2-5, so the J call may be wrong. Germline V gene sequence: CDR1 SGHVS, CDR2 FNYEAQ. This CDR3 region has 13 residues. Written as DNA, the CDR3 is TGTGCCAGCTCCGGGAGCTTCAGGGAGACCCAGTACTTC. Amino acids: CASSGSFRETQYF.

V and J are TRBV9 and TRBJ2-7; D uncertain. Germline-derived CDR1 and CDR2 are SGDLS and YYNGEE. This CDR3 region has 12 residues. The V end lost 5 bases, the J end lost 3 bases, and 9 bases lay between the germline ends. CDR3 region: CASSVDGYEQYF. The CDR3, as DNA: TGTGCCAGCAGTGTGGACGGCTACGAGCAGTACTTC.

The chain employs TRBV7-9 and TRBJ1-1; TRBD1 might be the D (5 bases). The CDR3 consists of 13 residues. Germline V CDR1 and CDR2: SEHNR, FQNEAQ (reference sequence). Trimming cost V 4 bases and J 6 bases, with 12 bases left between them. CDR3 bases: TGTGCCAGCAGCTACGCGGGCAGGGCTGAAGCTTTCTTT. It yields the protein CASSYAGRAEAFF.

The chain carries TRBV12-3 or TRBV12-4 and TRBJ2-7; 12 positions agree with TRBD2. The CDR3 is made up of 16 amino acids. V dropped 5 bases and J dropped 4; count of bases not matched to a gene: 9. The CDR3 bases are TGTGCCAGCAGTCGGACGGGACTAGCGGGTGTATACGAGCAGTACTTC. This codes for CASSRTGLAGVYEQYF.

V and J are TRBV9 and TRBJ2-1, with D possibly matching TRBD2 (6 bases). Germline-derived CDR1 and CDR2 are SGDLS and YYNGEE. The V end lost 0 bases, the J end lost 2 bases, and 9 bases lay between the germline ends. The CDR3 consists of 15 residues. The CDR3 coding sequence is TGTGCCAGCAGCGTAGGCGCGGGAACCTACAATGAGCAGTTCTTC. This gives the protein CASSVGAGTYNEQFF. The full variable domain, with the rest looked up from reference TRBV9 and TRBJ2-1, is DSGVTQTPKHLITATGQRVTLRCSPRSGDLSVYWYQQSLDQGLQFLIQYYNGEERAKGNILERFSAQQFPDLHSELNLSSLELGDSALYFCASSVGAGTYNEQFFGPGTRLTVL.

In its sample, this clonotype was seen once. With a much larger clone just one base away, this may be a read error. The rearrangement uses TRBV4-2 and TRBJ2-5; D is perhaps TRBD2 (6 bases). Per the germline V gene, CDR1 is LGHNA and CDR2 is YNFKEQ. This CDR3 is built from 15 residues. V was cut by 1 base and J by 6 bases, with 15 bases left in between. The CDR3 DNA is TGTGCCAGCAGCCAAGGGGCGGTTGCGGGGAAGACCCAGTACTTC. Protein product: CASSQGAVAGKTQYF.

The chain employs TRBV7-2 and TRBJ2-3; D remains unclear. This CDR3 has 13 residues. Deletions cut 1 base from V and 5 bases from J, with 7 bases between. The germline gives CDR1 SGHTA, CDR2 FQGNSA. The CDR3 loop reads CASSLGYGDTQYF. For the CDR3, the DNA is TGTGCCAGCAGCTTAGGGTATGGAGATACGCAGTATTTT. Drawing the rest from reference TRBV7-2 and TRBJ2-3, the complete variable domain is GAGVSQSPSNKVTEKGKDVELRCDPISGHTALYWYRQSLGQGLEFLIYFQGNSAPDKSGLPSDRFSAERTGGSVSTLTIQRTQQEDSAVYLCASSLGYGDTQYFGPGTRLTVL.

V is TRBV9 and J is TRBJ2-4; 10 bases are a match to TRBD1. Losses at the gene ends were 0 bases for V and 9 bases for J; bases not matched to a gene: 6. From germline, CDR1 is SGDLS and CDR2 YYNGEE. CDR3 size: 15 residues. Written as DNA, the CDR3 is TGTGCCAGCAGCGTAGAGGGGACAGGGGCGACCATTCAGTACTTC. This encodes CASSVEGTGATIQYF.

The V call is TRBV5-1, the J call TRBJ2-7, with 8 bases fitting TRBD1. The V gene's germline CDR1 is SGHRS and CDR2 YFSETQ. J lost 4 bases, V lost 4 bases, and 4 bases had no gene match. The CDR3 runs 13 residues. The DNA of the CDR3 is TGCGCCAGCAGCACAACAGGGGGGTACGAGCAGTACTTC. Amino acid sequence: CASSTTGGYEQYF. The full variable domain, its missing parts supplied by reference TRBV5-1 and TRBJ2-7, is KAGVTQTPRYLIKTRGQQVTLSCSPISGHRSVSWYQQTPGQGLQFLFEYFSETQRNKGNFPGRFSGRQFSNSRSEMNVSTLELGDSALYLCASSTTGGYEQYFGPGTRLTVT.

This clonotype has more than one count but fewer than ten. This rearrangement joins TRBV4-2 to TRBJ2-1; 10 bases match TRBD1. The length of the CDR3 is 16 residues. Germline-derived CDR1 and CDR2 are LGHNA and YNFKEQ. J gave up 2 bases and V 1 base, and 2 bases lay outside the gene matches. The CDR3 region has the DNA TGTGCCAGCAGCCAAGGCGGGACAGGGGCCTACAATGAGCAGTTCTTC. This encodes CASSQGGTGAYNEQFF.

This clonotype was seen more than once but under ten times. The V and J genes are TRBV6-2 or TRBV6-3 and TRBJ2-7; no reliable D call. Trimming shortened V by 2 bases and J by 10 bases, and 9 bases separated the two germline ends. This CDR3 is 11 amino acids long. CDR1 is MNHEY, CDR2 SVGEGT, per germline. The CDR3 region is CASSYGGVQYF. CDR3 sequence (DNA): TGTGCCAGCAGTTACGGCGGCGTACAGTACTTC.

This chain connects TRBV27 to TRBJ2-4, with 9 positions matching TRBD1. After removal of 5 bases from V and 9 bases from J, the junction contained 14 bases not matched to a gene. There are 16 residues in the CDR3. Germline V gene data show CDR1 as MNHEY and CDR2 as SMNVEV (reference sequence). The CDR3 coding sequence is TGTGCCAGCAGTATGACTCCGGGACAGGGACCCGGCATTCAGTACTTC. Translated: CASSMTPGQGPGIQYF.

This clonotype was found once. This chain connects TRBV2 to TRBJ2-5; 11 positions match TRBD2. V gave up 4 bases and J gave up 11 bases; unmatched junction bases: 9. CDR3 size: 14 residues. Germline V gene lookup returns CDR1 SNHLY and CDR2 FYNNEI. The CDR3 spells CASSVAGGWNEQYF. Here the CDR3 DNA reads TGTGCCAGCAGTGTAGCGGGGGGGTGGAATGAGCAGTACTTC.

This clonotype has a single count. The V call is TRBV11-2, the J call TRBJ2-5, with 8 bases identical to TRBD1. The CDR3 spans 15 residues. The trim removed 0 bases at V and 5 bases at J, leaving 5 bases unmatched. Germline assignment: CDR1 SGHAT and CDR2 FQNNGV. The CDR3 DNA follows: TGTGCCAGCAGCTTAGATAACCGACAGGGGGAGACCCAGTACTTC. Its translation is CASSLDNRQGETQYF.

The chain is built from TRBV20-1 and TRBJ2-7; D is possibly TRBD1 (6 bases). V shed 3 bases and J shed 0 bases, with 9 bases lying between them. The CDR3 runs to 13 residues. Germline CDR1 and CDR2: DFQATT and SNEGSKA (reference sequence). This chain's CDR3 is CSARRGNSYEQYF. CDR3 coding DNA: TGCAGTGCTAGGAGGGGGAACTCCTACGAGCAGTACTTC.

This clonotype was seen more than once but under ten times. The chain uses TRBV5-1 and TRBJ2-3; D remains unclear. The CDR3 totals 15 residues. The V gene lost 1 base and the J gene lost 2 bases, with 11 bases spanning the gap. Germline V gene data show CDR1 as SGHRS and CDR2 as YFSETQ. CDR3 DNA sequence: TGCGCCAGCAGCTTGAGTGGGCTAAACACAGATACGCAGTATTTT. Its translation: CASSLSGLNTDTQYF.

This clonotype came up many times. The chain employs TRBV7-6 and TRBJ1-6; 7 positions agree with TRBD1. Germline assignment: CDR1 SGHVS and CDR2 FNYEAQ. J lost 9 bases, V lost 1 base, and 3 bases had no gene match. The CDR3 spans 14 residues. The CDR3 here is CASSLGQGSSPLHF. The CDR3, as DNA: TGTGCCAGCAGCTTAGGACAGGGTAGTTCACCCCTCCACTTT.

The V call is TRBV4-3, the J call TRBJ1-2; no definite D call. The V gene lost 3 bases and the J gene lost 8 bases, with 22 bases spanning the gap. The CDR3 is 16 amino acids. From germline, CDR1 is LGHNA and CDR2 YSLEER. CDR3 DNA sequence: TGCGCCAGCAGCCATACGTTCGGGCAGGCTTCGCGGGGCTACACCTTC. It codes for CASSHTFGQASRGYTF.

V is TRBV4-3 and J is TRBJ2-3, with 10 positions matching TRBD2. Losses at the gene ends were 10 bases for V and 3 bases for J; bases not matched to a gene: 7. CDR1 and CDR2 (germline): LGHNA, YSLEER. The CDR3 is 14 amino acids. CDR3 amino acids: CATQERGGTDTQYF. The CDR3 bases are TGCGCCACCCAAGAGCGGGGGGGAACAGATACGCAGTATTTT.

The J gene is TRBJ2-5, the V gene TRBV6-6; 9 nucleotides match TRBD2. Trimming at V came to 2 bases and at J to 5 bases, leaving 12 bases not matched to a gene. Germline values: CDR1 MNHNY, CDR2 SVGAGI (reference sequence). This CDR3 contains 17 residues. The CDR3 protein is CASSYEASGAPLETQYF. The DNA of the CDR3 is TGTGCCAGCAGTTACGAGGCTAGCGGGGCCCCGTTGGAGACCCAGTACTTC.

V and J are TRBV28 and TRBJ2-7, with TRBD1 matching 10 bases. Trimming removed 7 bases from V and 7 bases from J; junction bases left unmatched: 10. Germline V lookup: CDR1 MDHEN, CDR2 SYDVKM. CDR3 length equals 14 residues. The CDR3 is CASTRDRGISEQYF. Here the CDR3 DNA reads TGTGCCAGCACTAGGGACAGGGGAATTAGTGAGCAGTACTTC.

This clonotype came up many times. The chain employs TRBV29-1 and TRBJ2-5, with 7 bases aligning to TRBD2. Trimming cost V 6 bases and J 2 bases; bases outside gene matches: 3. The CDR3 is 12 residues long. Germline CDR1 SQVTM, CDR2 ANQGSEA. The CDR3 reads CSVLAPQETQYF. The DNA of the CDR3 is TGCAGCGTACTAGCGCCTCAAGAGACCCAGTACTTC.

The chain's CDR3 is CASSSTLPTDTQYF. The DNA of the CDR3 is TGTGCCAGCAGTTCCACTCTACCGACAGATACGCAGTATTTT. V is TRBV27 and J is TRBJ2-3; D ambiguous. V was pared by 4 bases and J by 3 bases, with 11 bases between. The CDR3 is 14 residues long. The germline CDR1 and CDR2 sequences are MNHEY and SMNVEV (reference sequence).

V and J are TRBV7-2 and TRBJ2-7; possible D gene TRBD1, 5 bases. V was shortened by 8 bases and J by 1 base, with 12 bases between the two germline ends. The CDR3 is made up of 13 amino acids. Germline CDR1 reads SGHTA; CDR2 reads FQGNSA. CDR3 coding DNA: TGTGCCAGCGGGTCCGACAGATCCTACGAGCAGTACTTC. This encodes CASGSDRSYEQYF.

The chain uses TRBV20-1 and TRBJ2-3; D is unresolved. V gave up 4 bases and J gave up 5 bases, with 7 bases separating them. Per the germline V gene, CDR1 is DFQATT and CDR2 is SNEGSKA (reference sequence). This CDR3 has 11 residues. Here the CDR3 reads CSATDLDTQYF. The DNA for the CDR3 is TGCAGTGCTACTGACTTAGATACGCAGTATTTT.

The CDR3 here is CASSLAGGGTSTDTQYF. Here the CDR3 DNA reads TGTGCCAGCAGCCTGGCTGGGGGAGGTACAAGCACAGATACGCAGTATTTT. V is TRBV11-2 and J is TRBJ2-3, with a weak D call TRBD2 (6 bases). Germline CDR1 reads SGHAT; CDR2 reads FQNNGV. V was trimmed by 5 bases and J by 0 bases, leaving 18 bases between them. The CDR3 extends over 17 amino acids.

This chain links TRBV7-8 with TRBJ2-7; D gene unclear. Between the trimmed V and J ends, which lost 1 base and 6 bases, there was a span of 16 bases. The germline V gene has CDR1 SGHVS and CDR2 FQNEAQ. The CDR3 length is 15 residues. CDR3 loop: CASSLGAPATGEQYF. In DNA, the CDR3 is TGTGCCAGCAGCTTAGGGGCCCCAGCAACTGGCGAGCAGTACTTC.